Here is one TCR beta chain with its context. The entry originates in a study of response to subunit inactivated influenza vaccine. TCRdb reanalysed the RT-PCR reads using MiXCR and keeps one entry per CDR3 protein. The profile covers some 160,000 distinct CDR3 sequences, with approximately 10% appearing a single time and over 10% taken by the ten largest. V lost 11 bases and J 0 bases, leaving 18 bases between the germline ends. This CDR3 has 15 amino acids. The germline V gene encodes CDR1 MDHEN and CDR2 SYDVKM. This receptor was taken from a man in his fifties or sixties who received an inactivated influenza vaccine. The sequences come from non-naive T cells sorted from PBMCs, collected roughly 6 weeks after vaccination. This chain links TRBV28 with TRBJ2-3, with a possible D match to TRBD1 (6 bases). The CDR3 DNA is TGTGCCTCTACCGCAGGGGACCTTAGCACAGATACGCAGTATTTT. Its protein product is CASTAGDLSTDTQYF. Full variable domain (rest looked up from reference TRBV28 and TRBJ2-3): DVKVTQSSRYLVKRTGEKVFLECVQDMDHENMFWYRQDPGLGLRLIYFSYDVKMKEKGDIPEGYSVSREKKERFSLILESASTNQTSMYLCASTAGDLSTDTQYFGPGTRLTVL.